These T cell receptor beta chains were read from a single sample in a study of cytomegalovirus exposure and HLA in healthy donors. Here immunoSEQ multiplex PCR was the method, and the copy in TCRdb shows in-frame clones only, minus some. The repertoire includes under 200,000 clones, around 82% of them detected once, and 0.35% to 0.45% sits in the top ten. The sequenced sample was PBMCs. These receptors all stem from a boy between 2 and 10 years old in good health and CMV-seronegative. Each CDR3 is given with its conserved first and last residue. D genes are given only for firm matches. Clone sizes are given selectively: once, few, many, or a class where the clone is expanded.

D: TRBD1
size: NA
V: TRBV6-1
J: TRBJ1-5
length: 15
CDR3: CASSVGQGLGQPQHF
DNA: TGTGCCAGCAGTGTAGGACAGGGGTTGGGTCAGCCCCAGCATTTT

D: NA
size: NA
V: TRBV4-1
J: TRBJ2-7
length: 14
CDR3: CASSQVAGAGEQYF
DNA: TGCGCCAGCAGCCAAGTCGCCGGCGCGGGTGAGCAGTACTTC

D: TRBD2
size: NA
V: TRBV7-2
J: TRBJ2-7
length: 15
CDR3: CASSSGLAGRPEQYF
DNA: TGTGCCAGCAGCTCAGGACTAGCGGGTCGTCCCGAGCAGTACTTC

D: TRBD1
size: NA
V: TRBV2
J: TRBJ2-3
length: 14
CDR3: CASSLQGVTDTQYF
DNA: TGTGCCAGCAGCTTACAGGGGGTAACAGATACGCAGTATTTT

D: NA
size: NA
V: TRBV5-5
J: TRBJ1-3
length: 15
CDR3: CASRLGLTSGNTIYF
DNA: TGTGCCAGCAGGCTGGGGCTGACCTCTGGAAACACCATATATTTT

D: TRBD1
size: once
V: TRBV9
J: TRBJ2-7
length: 14
CDR3: CASSTGTGEYVQYF
DNA: TGTGCCAGCAGTACCGGGACAGGGGAATACGTGCAGTACTTC

D: NA
size: NA
V: TRBV5-4
J: TRBJ1-1
length: 12
CDR3: CASSLATGGAFF
DNA: TGTGCCAGCAGCTTGGCCACTGGGGGGGCTTTCTTT

D: TRBD2
size: NA
V: TRBV10-3
J: TRBJ2-3
length: 16
CDR3: CAISNRAGDGTDTQYF
DNA: TGTGCCATCAGCAACCGAGCGGGAGATGGCACAGATACGCAGTATTTT

D: TRBD2
size: NA
V: TRBV18
J: TRBJ2-3
length: 14
CDR3: CASSPGGNTDTQYF
DNA: TGTGCCAGCTCACCGGGAGGGAACACAGATACGCAGTATTTT

D: NA
size: NA
V: TRBV28
J: TRBJ1-5
length: 14
CDR3: CASRNRIGGQPQHF
DNA: TGTGCCAGCAGGAACAGGATAGGGGGTCAGCCCCAGCATTTT

D: NA
size: NA
V: TRBV5-1
J: TRBJ2-7
length: 15
CDR3: CASSPRLVGSYEQYF
DNA: TGCGCCAGCAGCCCGCGACTAGTGGGCTCCTACGAGCAGTACTTC

D: TRBD2
size: NA
V: TRBV30
J: TRBJ2-1
length: 15
CDR3: CAWSVGSGIYNEQFF
DNA: TGTGCCTGGAGTGTAGGTAGCGGGATATACAATGAGCAGTTCTTC

D: NA
size: NA
V: TRBV27
J: TRBJ1-5
length: 17
CDR3: CASSPTPWGYSNQPQHF
DNA: TGTGCCAGCAGTCCTACCCCCTGGGGCTATAGCAATCAGCCCCAGCATTTT

D: NA
size: NA
V: TRBV9
J: TRBJ2-7
length: 15
CDR3: CASSVEGGFTYEQYF
DNA: TGTGCCAGCAGCGTAGAAGGCGGTTTTACCTACGAGCAGTACTTC

D: NA
size: NA
V: TRBV7-8
J: TRBJ1-5
length: 14
CDR3: CASSSQVSNQPQHF
DNA: TGTGCCAGCAGCTCGCAGGTTAGCAATCAGCCCCAGCATTTT

D: TRBD1
size: NA
V: TRBV5-1
J: TRBJ1-2
length: 14
CDR3: CASSLGQGYYGYTF
DNA: TGCGCCAGCAGCTTGGGACAGGGGTACTATGGCTACACCTTC

D: TRBD2
size: NA
V: TRBV2
J: TRBJ2-3
length: 16
CDR3: CASSLEGRTSGGTQYF
DNA: TGTGCCAGCAGCCTAGAAGGGAGGACTAGCGGGGGTACGCAGTATTTT

D: NA
size: NA
V: TRBV19
J: TRBJ1-1
length: 15
CDR3: CASSIEAGENTEAFF
DNA: TGTGCCAGTAGTATAGAGGCGGGGGAGAACACTGAAGCTTTCTTT

D: NA
size: NA
V: TRBV19
J: TRBJ1-1
length: 13
CDR3: CASSIRHYTEAFF
DNA: TGTGCCAGTAGTATTCGCCACTACACTGAAGCTTTCTTT

D: NA
size: NA
V: TRBV29-1
J: TRBJ2-1
length: 14
CDR3: CSVEPQSGVGEQFF
DNA: TGCAGCGTTGAGCCACAATCCGGGGTAGGTGAGCAGTTCTTC

D: NA
size: NA
V: TRBV30
J: TRBJ2-5
length: 14
CDR3: CAWREARGYETQYF
DNA: TGTGCCTGGAGGGAAGCCCGCGGGTATGAGACCCAGTACTTC

D: TRBD2
size: NA
V: TRBV5-1
J: TRBJ2-5
length: 15
CDR3: CASSPSGRVQETQYF
DNA: TGCGCCAGCAGCCCTAGCGGGAGGGTCCAAGAGACCCAGTACTTC

D: TRBD1
size: NA
V: TRBV28
J: TRBJ2-7
length: 20
CDR3: CASSSNLEVIGDRGPNEQYF
DNA: TGTGCCAGCAGTTCAAATCTGGAGGTAATTGGGGACAGGGGGCCCAACGAGCAGTACTTC

D: TRBD2
size: few
V: TRBV9
J: TRBJ2-3
length: 16
CDR3: CASSVRGGGSTDTQYF
DNA: TGTGCCAGCAGCGTGAGGGGCGGGGGAAGCACAGATACGCAGTATTTT

D: NA
size: NA
V: TRBV7-8
J: TRBJ2-7
length: 16
CDR3: CASSWGGTGVGYEQYF
DNA: TGTGCCAGCAGCTGGGGAGGAACAGGGGTTGGGTACGAGCAGTACTTC

D: TRBD2
size: NA
V: TRBV19
J: TRBJ2-1
length: 15
CDR3: CASSIKAGGLNEQFF
DNA: TGTGCCAGTAGTATAAAAGCGGGAGGGCTGAATGAGCAGTTCTTC

D: NA
size: NA
V: TRBV7-9
J: TRBJ2-2
length: 17
CDR3: CASSSPGEPSSTGELFF
DNA: TGTGCCAGCAGCTCCCCAGGTGAGCCCAGTTCCACCGGGGAGCTGTTTTTT

D: TRBD1
size: NA
V: TRBV10-3
J: TRBJ1-2
length: 13
CDR3: CAISAGQGGGYTF
DNA: TGTGCCATCAGTGCCGGACAGGGAGGTGGCTACACCTTC

D: NA
size: NA
V: TRBV2
J: TRBJ1-1
length: 13
CDR3: CANRPGKGTEAFF
DNA: TGTGCCAACCGCCCAGGGAAGGGCACTGAAGCTTTCTTT

D: NA
size: NA
V: TRBV6-1
J: TRBJ2-5
length: 14
CDR3: CASLAERGQETQYF
DNA: TGTGCCAGCCTGGCCGAGAGAGGGCAAGAGACCCAGTACTTC

D: TRBD1
size: NA
V: TRBV27
J: TRBJ1-2
length: 13
CDR3: CASSYTGDYGYTF
DNA: TGTGCCAGCAGTTATACAGGGGACTATGGCTACACCTTC

D: TRBD1
size: NA
V: TRBV7-9
J: TRBJ1-2
length: 13
CDR3: CASSLGQGGGYTF
DNA: TGTGCCAGCAGCTTAGGACAGGGAGGCGGCTACACCTTC

D: TRBD2
size: NA
V: TRBV28
J: TRBJ2-7
length: 15
CDR3: CASRRTSGISYEQYF
DNA: TGTGCCAGCAGGCGGACTAGCGGGATCAGCTACGAGCAGTACTTC

D: TRBD2
size: NA
V: TRBV10-3
J: TRBJ2-7
length: 15
CDR3: CAISWTSGETYEQYF
DNA: TGTGCCATCAGCTGGACTAGCGGAGAAACCTACGAGCAGTACTTC

D: TRBD1
size: NA
V: TRBV5-6
J: TRBJ2-5
length: 13
CDR3: CASSPDRGVTQYF
DNA: TGTGCCAGCAGCCCGGACAGGGGAGTGACCCAGTACTTC

D: TRBD2
size: NA
V: TRBV30
J: TRBJ2-1
length: 19
CDR3: CAWPPTSGAFFALYNEQFF
DNA: TGTGCCTGGCCCCCCACTAGCGGGGCATTTTTTGCCCTCTACAATGAGCAGTTCTTC

D: NA
size: NA
V: TRBV1
J: TRBJ1-4
length: 19
CDR3: CTSSQWGQGKSATNEKLFF
DNA: TGCACCAGCAGCCAATGGGGACAGGGTAAGAGTGCAACTAATGAAAAACTGTTTTTT

D: TRBD1
size: NA
V: TRBV19
J: TRBJ2-1
length: 14
CDR3: CASSIGTGHDEQFF
DNA: TGTGCCAGTAGTATCGGGACAGGGCACGATGAGCAGTTCTTC

D: NA
size: NA
V: TRBV28
J: TRBJ2-7
length: 14
CDR3: CASSLLGGTYEQYF
DNA: TGTGCCAGCAGTTTACTCGGCGGTACCTACGAGCAGTACTTC

D: TRBD1
size: few
V: TRBV18
J: TRBJ1-1
length: 13
CDR3: CASSLTGRTEAFF
DNA: TGTGCCAGCTCACTGACAGGGCGCACTGAAGCTTTCTTT

D: NA
size: NA
V: TRBV30
J: TRBJ2-1
length: 16
CDR3: CAWRGLGGSLPGEQFF
DNA: TGTGCCTGGAGGGGACTTGGGGGGTCATTACCAGGTGAGCAGTTCTTC

D: NA
size: few
V: TRBV11-2
J: TRBJ2-2
length: 15
CDR3: CASSLDPGNTGELFF
DNA: TGTGCCAGCAGCTTAGACCCAGGGAACACCGGGGAGCTGTTTTTT

D: TRBD2
size: NA
V: TRBV5-6
J: TRBJ2-1
length: 15
CDR3: CASRRLAVRYNEQFF
DNA: TGTGCCAGCAGACGACTAGCGGTTCGCTACAATGAGCAGTTCTTC

D: NA
size: NA
V: TRBV2
J: TRBJ2-7
length: 15
CDR3: CASTKQGGSSYEQYF
DNA: TGTGCCAGCACCAAACAGGGGGGGAGCTCCTACGAGCAGTACTTC

D: TRBD2
size: NA
V: TRBV11-2
J: TRBJ2-3
length: 17
CDR3: CASSSAGLAGGTDTQYF
DNA: TGTGCCAGCAGCTCCGCAGGGCTAGCGGGAGGCACAGATACGCAGTATTTT

D: NA
size: NA
V: TRBV30
J: TRBJ2-7
length: 13
CDR3: CAWSAAGLREQYF
DNA: TGTGCCTGGAGTGCGGCGGGGCTTCGGGAGCAGTACTTC

D: NA
size: NA
V: TRBV12-5
J: TRBJ1-1
length: 12
CDR3: CASGPSDTEAFF
DNA: TGTGCTAGTGGTCCCTCAGACACTGAAGCTTTCTTT

D: NA
size: once
V: TRBV18
J: TRBJ2-5
length: 13
CDR3: CASSPGTSGTQYF
DNA: TGTGCCAGCTCACCGGGGACTTCGGGGACCCAGTACTTC

D: NA
size: NA
V: TRBV14
J: TRBJ1-2
length: 14
CDR3: CASSQVQGPYGYTF
DNA: TGTGCCAGCAGCCAAGTTCAGGGGCCCTATGGCTACACCTTC

D: NA
size: once
V: TRBV5-1
J: TRBJ1-1
length: 15
CDR3: CASSLVGPMNTEAFF
DNA: TGCGCCAGCAGCTTGGTGGGGCCCATGAACACTGAAGCTTTCTTT

D: NA
size: NA
V: TRBV7-6
J: TRBJ2-7
length: 16
CDR3: CASSLGSLGTNYEQYF
DNA: TGTGCCAGCAGCTTAGGTTCTCTTGGGACAAATTACGAGCAGTACTTC

D: TRBD1
size: NA
V: TRBV13
J: TRBJ2-7
length: 16
CDR3: CASSLARTGTVYEQYF
DNA: TGTGCCAGCAGCTTAGCCCGGACAGGGACGGTCTACGAGCAGTACTTC

D: NA
size: NA
V: TRBV18
J: TRBJ2-5
length: 13
CDR3: CASSPPGEETQYF
DNA: TGTGCCAGCTCACCACCGGGAGAAGAGACCCAGTACTTC

D: NA
size: NA
V: TRBV7-9
J: TRBJ2-2
length: 16
CDR3: CASSLEMDTYTGELFF
DNA: TGTGCCAGCAGCTTAGAGATGGACACATACACCGGGGAGCTGTTTTTT

D: TRBD1
size: NA
V: TRBV2
J: TRBJ2-7
length: 13
CDR3: CASSPGQGGEQYF
DNA: TGTGCCAGCAGTCCTGGACAGGGAGGCGAGCAGTACTTC

D: TRBD1
size: NA
V: TRBV19
J: TRBJ2-7
length: 15
CDR3: CASSSSPTGVHEQYF
DNA: TGTGCCAGTAGTAGTTCCCCGACAGGGGTGCACGAGCAGTACTTC